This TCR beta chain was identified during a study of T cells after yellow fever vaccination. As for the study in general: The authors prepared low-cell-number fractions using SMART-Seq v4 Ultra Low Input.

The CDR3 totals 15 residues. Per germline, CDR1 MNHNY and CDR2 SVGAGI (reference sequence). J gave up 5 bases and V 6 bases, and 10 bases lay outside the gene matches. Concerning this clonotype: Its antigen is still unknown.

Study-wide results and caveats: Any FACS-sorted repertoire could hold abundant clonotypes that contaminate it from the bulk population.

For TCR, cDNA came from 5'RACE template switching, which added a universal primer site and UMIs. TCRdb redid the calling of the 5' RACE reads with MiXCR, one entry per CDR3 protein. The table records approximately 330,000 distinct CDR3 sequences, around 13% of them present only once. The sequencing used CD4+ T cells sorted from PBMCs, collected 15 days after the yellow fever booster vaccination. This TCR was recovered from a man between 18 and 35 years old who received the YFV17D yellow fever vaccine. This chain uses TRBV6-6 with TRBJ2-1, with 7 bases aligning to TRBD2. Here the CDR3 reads CASRGRTGGHNEQFF. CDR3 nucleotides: TGTGCCAGCAGGGGAAGGACGGGGGGACACAATGAGCAGTTCTTC.